The TCR beta chain described here comes from a study of shared clonotypes between healthy human individuals. CDR3 length equals 16 residues. Germline V gene lookup returns CDR1 ENHRY and CDR2 SYGVKD. With V trimmed by 1 base and J by 5 bases, 8 bases remained unmatched. Naive CD8 cells lacked CD45RO, underwent positive selection for CCR7 and left out terminally differentiated effector memory CD45RA+ cells. Libraries were prepared by immunoSEQ multiplex PCR; TCRdb keeps only in-frame clonotypes and omits some of them. The repertoire holds around 2,000,000 clones, with about 95% as singletons. This TCR was recovered from a man aged 18 to 35 in good health. Sequenced material: naive CD8+ T cells sorted from blood. The genes are TRBV10-3 and TRBJ2-3, with TRBD1 matching over 8 bases. The CDR3 nucleotides are TGTGCCATCAGTGAGTTCGTTCAGGGGGCGGGAGATACGCAGTATTTT. This gives the protein CAISEFVQGAGDTQYF.